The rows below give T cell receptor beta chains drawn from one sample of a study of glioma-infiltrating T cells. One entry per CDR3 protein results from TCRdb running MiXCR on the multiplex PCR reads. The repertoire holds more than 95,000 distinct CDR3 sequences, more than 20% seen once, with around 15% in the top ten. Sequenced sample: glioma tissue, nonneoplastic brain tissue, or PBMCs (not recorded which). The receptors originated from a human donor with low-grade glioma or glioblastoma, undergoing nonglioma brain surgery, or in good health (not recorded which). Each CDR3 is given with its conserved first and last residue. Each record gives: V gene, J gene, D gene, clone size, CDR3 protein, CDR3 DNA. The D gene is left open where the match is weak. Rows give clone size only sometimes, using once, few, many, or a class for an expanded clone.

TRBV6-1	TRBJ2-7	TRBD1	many	CASSPGTGWEQYF	TGTGCCAGCAGCCCCGGGACAGGGTGGGAGCAGTACTTC
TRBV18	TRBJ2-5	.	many	CASSYNGQQETQYF	TGTGCCAGCTCGTACAACGGACAGCAAGAGACCCAGTACTTC
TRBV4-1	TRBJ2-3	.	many	CASSQVDWNTDTQYF	TGCGCCAGCAGCCAAGTAGACTGGAACACAGATACGCAGTATTTT
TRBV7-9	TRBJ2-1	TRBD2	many	CASSLGEGNEQFF	TGTGCCAGCAGCTTAGGGGAGGGTAATGAGCAGTTCTTC
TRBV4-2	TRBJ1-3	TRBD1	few	CASSQEGTAYSGNTIYF	TGTGCCAGCAGCCAAGAAGGGACAGCTTACTCTGGAAACACCATATATTTT
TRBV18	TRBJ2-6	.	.	CASSPSASSANVLTF	TGTGCCAGCTCACCCTCTGCGTCGTCGGCCAACGTCCTGACTTTC
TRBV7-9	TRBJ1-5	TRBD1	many	CASSSGDRVWQPQHF	TGTGCCAGCAGCTCAGGGGACAGGGTCTGGCAGCCCCAGCATTTT
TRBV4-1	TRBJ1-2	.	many	CASSQPTGVDGYTF	TGCGCCAGCAGCCAGCCGACAGGAGTAGATGGCTACACCTTC
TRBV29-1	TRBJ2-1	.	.	CSASFLLFNEQFF	TGCAGCGCAAGCTTTCTACTATTCAATGAGCAGTTCTTC
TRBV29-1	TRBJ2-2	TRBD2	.	CSVERGWELFF	TGCAGCGTTGAGCGGGGGTGGGAGCTGTTTTTT
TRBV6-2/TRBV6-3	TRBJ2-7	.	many	CASSYSGAPTYEQYF	TGTGCCAGCAGTTACTCGGGGGCTCCGACCTACGAGCAGTACTTC
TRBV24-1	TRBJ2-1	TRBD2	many	CATSDSRGSGSSYNEQFF	TGTGCCACCAGTGATTCAAGGGGTAGCGGGAGCTCCTACAATGAGCAGTTCTTC
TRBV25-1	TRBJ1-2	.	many	CASSSQALGYTF	TGTGCCAGCAGCTCACAGGCCCTTGGCTACACCTTC
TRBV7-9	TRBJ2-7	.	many	CASSSLLFRYF	TGTGCCAGCAGCTCATTATTGTTTCGGTACTTC